This entry lists 23 T cell receptor beta chains sequenced from one sample in a study of CD8 T cells in ankylosing spondylitis. TCRdb reanalysed the 5' RACE reads using MiXCR and keeps one entry per CDR3 protein. Of approximately 260,000 distinct CDR3 sequences in the sample, more than 15% were seen once. Sequences were obtained from blood, either unsorted or a sorted T cell fraction (not recorded which). Every receptor here comes from a male donor with ankylosing spondylitis or in good health (not recorded which).

This clonotype has only a few counts. The chain recombines TRBV12-3 or TRBV12-4 with TRBJ2-5; D remains ambiguous. The CDR3 consists of 19 residues. V lost 5 bases and J lost 0, with 25 bases in between. CDR3: CASSTYRAETLNYQETQYF. The CDR3 nucleotides are TGTGCCAGCAGTACATACCGGGCCGAAACCCTCAATTACCAAGAGACCCAGTACTTC.

The table lists this clonotype with a few counts. This rearrangement joins TRBV6-5 to TRBJ2-2; D unclear. This CDR3 has 14 residues. The V end lost 4 bases, the J end lost 0 bases, and 6 bases lay between the germline ends. The V gene's germline CDR1 is MNHEY and CDR2 SVGAGI. DNA of the CDR3: TGTGCCAGCAGTTGGCGGACGAACACCGGGGAGCTGTTTTTT. Amino acids: CASSWRTNTGELFF.

This clonotype was counted only a few times. The chain's CDR3 is CASSQASPVYGYTF. The CDR3 region has the DNA TGCGCCAGCAGCCAAGCCTCGCCAGTCTATGGCTACACCTTC. V usage is TRBV4-1 and J usage is TRBJ1-2; no firm D call. Germline assignment: CDR1 MGHRA and CDR2 YSYEKL. The CDR3 loop spans 14 amino acids. Trimming stripped 1 base from V and 4 bases from J, with 10 bases between.

As to this clonotype: A much larger clonotype is one base distant, so this may be a read error. The chain employs TRBV12-3 or TRBV12-4 and TRBJ2-7; possible D gene TRBD1, 5 bases. The CDR3 covers 15 residues. CDR3: CASSPTQDNPYELYF. The DNA of the CDR3 is TGTGCCAGCAGTCCTACACAGGACAATCCCTACGAGCTGTACTTC.

The sample holds many counts of this clonotype. The chain joins TRBV29-1 to TRBJ2-5; D is undetermined. This CDR3 has 12 amino acids. V lost 4 bases and J 1 base, leaving 7 bases between the germline ends. From germline, CDR1 is SQVTM and CDR2 ANQGSEA. This CDR3 is CSVVGSQETQYF. CDR3 nucleotides: TGCAGCGTTGTTGGCAGCCAAGAGACCCAGTACTTC.

This sequence joins TRBV29-1 and TRBJ2-7; possible D gene TRBD2, 6 bases. Trimming took 7 bases from V and 7 from J, leaving 20 bases between them. This CDR3 contains 13 residues. Germline CDR1 is SQVTM and CDR2 is ANQGSEA. The CDR3 is CSGVGGPRGEQYF. For the CDR3, the DNA is TGCAGCGGGGTGGGGGGTCCACGGGGGGAGCAGTACTTC.

This clonotype appeared a few times. CDR3: CSADQGSEETQYF. The DNA for the CDR3 is TGCAGTGCCGACCAGGGTTCCGAAGAGACCCAGTACTTC. The J gene is TRBJ2-5, the V gene TRBV20-1; maybe TRBD1 (5 bases). Germline CDR1 DFQATT, CDR2 SNEGSKA (reference sequence). The CDR3 consists of 13 residues. Trimming removed 6 bases from V and 3 bases from J, with 14 bases in between.

The chain links TRBV4-1 to TRBJ2-7; weak D call: TRBD2 (6 bases). This CDR3 has 16 residues. Germline V gene sequence: CDR1 MGHRA, CDR2 YSYEKL. V was cut by 3 bases and J by 1 base, with 16 bases left in between. The CDR3 coding sequence is TGCGCCAGCAGCCAGTCGCTTGCGGGACCATCCTACGAGCAGTACTTC. It specifies CASSQSLAGPSYEQYF.

The chain recombines TRBV7-9 with TRBJ2-1; 10 bases fit TRBD2. Germline loops: CDR1 SEHNR, CDR2 FQNEAQ (reference sequence). Losses at the gene ends were 5 bases for V and 4 bases for J; bases not matched to a gene: 5. This CDR3 spans 15 amino acids. CDR3 bases: TGTGCCAGCAGCGGAGCGGGGGGGGCGTACAATGAGCAGTTCTTC. Protein sequence: CASSGAGGAYNEQFF.

The J gene is TRBJ2-1, the V gene TRBV12-3 or TRBV12-4; 7 bases are a match to TRBD1. The CDR3 runs 12 residues. J lost 11 bases, V lost 4 bases, and 5 bases had no gene match. The CDR3 DNA is TGTGCCAGCAGTTCCACAGGGGTTCAGCAGTTCTTC. Amino acid sequence: CASSSTGVQQFF.

This clonotype appeared a few times. This sequence joins TRBV20-1 and TRBJ2-1, with TRBD1 matching 8 bases. Germline trimming cut 1 base from V and 4 bases from J; bases unmatched to any gene: 3. Germline lookup yields CDR1 DFQATT and CDR2 SNEGSKA (reference sequence). CDR3 length equals 14 residues. The CDR3 nucleotides read TGCAGTGCTAGAGGGACAGGGCCTTACAATGAGCAGTTCTTC. It specifies CSARGTGPYNEQFF.

This clonotype turned up a few times. The chain couples TRBV27 to TRBJ1-5, with D possibly being TRBD1 (5 bases). Trimming took 7 bases from V and 6 from J, leaving 16 bases between them. Germline lookup yields CDR1 MNHEY and CDR2 SMNVEV (reference sequence). CDR3 length: 14 amino acids. The chain's CDR3 is CASTPRGVGQPQHF. The CDR3, as DNA: TGTGCCAGCACCCCACGGGGGGTAGGTCAGCCCCAGCATTTT.

The chain couples TRBV29-1 to TRBJ2-2; no clear D gene. CDR3 length: 11 residues. Trimming removed 6 bases at V and 4 bases at J, with 6 bases between. The germline V gene has CDR1 SQVTM and CDR2 ANQGSEA. The CDR3 DNA sequence: TGCAGCGTCCATAGCACCGGGGAGCTGTTTTTT. This codes for CSVHSTGELFF.

The chain joins TRBV5-8 to TRBJ2-1, with 10 nucleotides matching TRBD2. Germline V gene sequence: CDR1 SGHTS, CDR2 YDEGEE. V shed 0 bases, J shed 8 bases, and the junction held 8 bases outside the gene matches. This CDR3 has 16 residues. In DNA, the CDR3 is TGTGCCAGCAGCTTGGGGTCAGCGGGAGGGCTGGATGAGCAGTTCTTC. It specifies CASSLGSAGGLDEQFF.

The V and J genes are TRBV29-1 and TRBJ1-1; 12 bases match TRBD1. The CDR3 is 15 amino acids. V trimming: 6 bases; J trimming: 5 bases; junction bases outside the gene matches: 10. Germline assignment: CDR1 SQVTM and CDR2 ANQGSEA. CDR3 nucleotides: TGCAGCGTAACCGGGACAGGGGGCGCGGGGACTGAAGCTTTCTTT. Protein product: CSVTGTGGAGTEAFF.

The chain employs TRBV7-3 and TRBJ2-2; 7 bases align to TRBD1. V lost 6 bases, J lost 6 bases, and 7 bases stayed unmatched. Germline V lookup: CDR1 SGHTA, CDR2 FQGTGA. The CDR3 has 14 residues. For the CDR3, the DNA is TGTGCCAGCAGTACGACAGGGTCTTCCGGGGAGCTGTTTTTT. This gives the protein CASSTTGSSGELFF.

The genes are TRBV6-5 and TRBJ2-1; 7 bases map to TRBD2. CDR1 MNHEY and CDR2 SVGAGI come from the germline V gene. J lost 5 bases, V lost 1 base, and 5 bases had no gene match. This CDR3 is built from 15 residues. CDR3 DNA sequence: TGTGCCAGCAGTTACTATGGGCTAGCGGACAATGAGCAGTTCTTC. It codes for CASSYYGLADNEQFF.

CDR3 bases: TGTGCCAGCAGCGCTGACAGGGCCACTGAAGCTTTCTTT. Protein product: CASSADRATEAFF. The chain is built from TRBV9 and TRBJ1-1, with 7 bases that match TRBD1. The CDR3 runs 13 residues. Germline CDR1 is SGDLS and CDR2 is YYNGEE. V trimming: 3 bases; J trimming: 4 bases; junction bases outside the gene matches: 3.

At least ten counts were recorded for this clonotype. The rearrangement uses TRBV20-1 and TRBJ2-2; D gene unclear. V lost 2 bases to trimming and J lost 0 bases, with 10 bases between them. Germline lookup yields CDR1 DFQATT and CDR2 SNEGSKA (reference sequence). This CDR3 region has 15 residues. As DNA, the CDR3 is TGCAGTGCTAGAAAGGAGCTGACGAACACCGGGGAGCTGTTTTTT. Translated: CSARKELTNTGELFF.

The chain uses TRBV6-6 and TRBJ2-2; D perhaps matches TRBD1 (5 bases). The CDR3 covers 13 residues. Trimming stripped 2 bases from V and 7 bases from J, with 8 bases between. CDR1 and CDR2 (germline): MNHNY, SVGAGI (reference sequence). Written as DNA, the CDR3 is TGTGCCAGCAGTTACGGGGCTGGCGGGGAGCTGTTTTTT. Translated, it gives CASSYGAGGELFF.

V and J are TRBV5-6 and TRBJ2-2, with 9 nucleotides matching TRBD2. CDR3 length: 14 amino acids. CDR1 and CDR2 (germline): SGHDT, YYEEEE. J was trimmed by 9 bases and V by 0 bases; bases with no gene match: 3. The CDR3 sequence is CASSLVGLARELFF. CDR3 DNA sequence: TGTGCCAGCAGCTTGGTCGGACTAGCGAGGGAGCTGTTTTTT.

The table lists this clonotype with a few counts. The genes are TRBV27 and TRBJ2-7; 7 nucleotides agree with TRBD1. The germline V gene has CDR1 MNHEY and CDR2 SMNVEV (reference sequence). Trimming removed 5 bases from V and 2 bases from J; junction bases left unmatched: 9. There are 15 residues in the CDR3. The CDR3, as DNA: TGTGCCAGCAGTACCAGTAAGGGGGCGGCCTACGAGCAGTACTTC. Translating gives CASSTSKGAAYEQYF.

This clonotype was seen more than once but under ten times. This chain connects TRBV29-1 to TRBJ2-7; D remains unclear. V lost 1 base, J lost 0 bases, and 13 bases lay in between. The CDR3 contains 15 residues. The germline CDR1 and CDR2 sequences are SQVTM and ANQGSEA. CDR3 coding DNA: TGCAGCGTTGAAGCAAAGGACGCGTTCTCCTACGAGCAGTACTTC. Translation: CSVEAKDAFSYEQYF.